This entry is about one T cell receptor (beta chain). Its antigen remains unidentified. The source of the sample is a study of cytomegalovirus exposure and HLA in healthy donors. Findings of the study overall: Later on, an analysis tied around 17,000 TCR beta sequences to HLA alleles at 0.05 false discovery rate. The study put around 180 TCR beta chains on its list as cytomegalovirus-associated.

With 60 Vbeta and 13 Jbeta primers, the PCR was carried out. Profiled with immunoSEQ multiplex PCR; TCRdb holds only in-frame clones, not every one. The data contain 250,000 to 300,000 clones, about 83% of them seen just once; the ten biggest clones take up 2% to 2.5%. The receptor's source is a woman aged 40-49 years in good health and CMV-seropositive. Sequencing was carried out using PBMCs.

CDR3 sequence reads: CASSAWQGDNEQFF. In nucleotides, the CDR3 is TGTGCCAGCAGTGCTTGGCAGGGGGACAATGAGCAGTTCTTC. The chain employs TRBV6-6 and TRBJ2-1, with 7 positions matching TRBD1. This CDR3 is 14 amino acids long. CDR1 is MNHNY, CDR2 SVGAGI, per germline (reference sequence). After removal of 5 bases from V and 5 bases from J, the junction contained 6 bases not matched to a gene.